A single sample gave rise to the 22 T cell receptor beta chains below, sequenced in a study of blood T cell repertoires in COVID-19. TCRdb's copy holds only in-frame clones and misses some; the assay was immunoSEQ multiplex PCR. The data hold about 90,000 clones, with about 80% observed a single time. The sequenced sample consisted of peripheral blood. All receptors come from an older woman with acute or convalescent COVID-19.

V gene TRBV3-1 (or the pseudogene TRBV3-2) combines with J gene TRBJ1-1, with no clear D. The CDR3 extends over 13 amino acids. CDR1 and CDR2 from the germline V gene are LGHDT and YNNKEL (reference sequence). V was shortened by 6 bases and J by 0 bases, with 8 bases between the two germline ends. For the CDR3, the DNA is TGTGCCAGCAGTCTTAGCTTGAACACTGAAGCTTTCTTT. It codes for CASSLSLNTEAFF.

This chain uses TRBV27 with TRBJ2-1; 11 bases line up with TRBD2. Germline lookup yields CDR1 MNHEY and CDR2 SMNVEV (reference sequence). The CDR3 is 16 residues long. V dropped 5 bases and J dropped 2; count of bases not matched to a gene: 5. This CDR3 reads CASSLISGGAYNEQFF. CDR3 DNA sequence: TGTGCCAGCAGTCTAATTAGCGGGGGGGCCTACAATGAGCAGTTCTTC.

This clone showed up just once. The CDR3 DNA is TGTGCCAGCAGGGACAGGGGGCGAGGGACCCAGTACTTC. Encoded protein: CASRDRGRGTQYF. The rearrangement joins TRBV6-6 to TRBJ2-5, with TRBD1 matching 11 bases. This CDR3 spans 13 amino acids. J gave up 7 bases and V 6 bases, and 4 bases lay outside the gene matches. CDR1 is MNHNY and CDR2 is SVGAGI in the germline V gene (reference sequence).

The chain combines TRBV29-1 with TRBJ1-2, with 7 bases fitting TRBD1. V dropped 5 bases and J dropped 1; count of bases not matched to a gene: 7. In germline, CDR1 is SQVTM, CDR2 ANQGSEA. The CDR3 totals 14 residues. The CDR3 loop is CSVTGDIDNYGYTF. The CDR3 DNA follows: TGCAGCGTTACAGGGGACATAGATAACTATGGCTACACCTTC.

Comment on this clone: A junction boundary mismatches the germline segment, possibly from a read error. V and J are TRBV7-2 and TRBJ2-1; D may be TRBD1 (5 bases). The CDR3 loop spans 14 amino acids. The germline V gene has CDR1 SGHTA and CDR2 FQGNSA. As DNA, the CDR3 is TGTGCCAACAGCTTAGGTTTCAGGGCGAATGAGCAGTTCTTC. Protein sequence: CANSLGFRANEQFF.

This clone appeared a few times. CDR3 in DNA: TGTGCCAGCAGCGTCGAGGGGGAAATGAGCACTGAAGCTTTCTTT. Its protein is CASSVEGEMSTEAFF. The chain uses TRBV7-3 and TRBJ1-1, with D perhaps matching TRBD1 (6 bases). Trimming removed 5 bases from V and 4 bases from J, with 17 bases in between. The CDR3 loop spans 15 amino acids. The germline V gene has CDR1 SGHTA and CDR2 FQGTGA.

V and J are TRBV12-5 and TRBJ2-2; TRBD1 is a possible D gene (5 bases). Trimming pared 0 bases from V and 2 bases from J, leaving 16 bases between. Germline loops: CDR1 LGHNT, CDR2 FRNRAP. This CDR3 spans 18 amino acids. In DNA, the CDR3 is TGTGCTAGTGGTTTGGTTCCCCCAGGCCAGGGAAACACCGGGGAGCTGTTTTTT. Translating it yields CASGLVPPGQGNTGELFF.

This sequence joins TRBV30 and TRBJ1-3; TRBD1 matches at 8 bases. CDR1 is GTSNPN, CDR2 SVGIG, per germline (reference sequence). Trimming took 3 bases from V and 4 from J; bases not matched to a gene: 5. The CDR3 runs to 14 residues. This CDR3 is CAWRMDRDGNTIYF. The CDR3 DNA sequence: TGTGCCTGGAGGATGGACAGGGACGGAAACACCATATATTTT.

This chain uses TRBV11-3 with TRBJ2-2; 7 bases are shared with TRBD1. CDR3 size: 13 residues. Germline values: CDR1 SGHNT, CDR2 YENEEA. Unmatched junction bases numbered 4, after V lost 5 bases and J lost 7 bases. CDR3 nucleotide sequence: TGTGCCAGCAGCGACAGGGCCCTCGGGGAGCTGTTTTTT. It is translated as CASSDRALGELFF.

The chain is built from TRBV5-1 and TRBJ2-1; the D is unclear. CDR1 and CDR2 from the germline V gene are SGHRS and YFSETQ. V was cut by 5 bases and J by 3 bases, with 15 bases left in between. The CDR3 length is 15 residues. The CDR3 sequence: CASREAPRGYNEQFF. The CDR3, as DNA: TGCGCCAGCAGGGAAGCCCCCCGCGGCTACAATGAGCAGTTCTTC.

The rearrangement uses TRBV6-5 and TRBJ2-7; 9 nucleotides align to TRBD1. Trimming cost V 2 bases and J 5 bases; bases outside gene matches: 4. The germline V gene has CDR1 MNHEY and CDR2 SVGAGI. CDR3 length equals 14 residues. CDR3 amino acids: CASSYQDRGHEQYF. In DNA, the CDR3 is TGTGCCAGCAGTTACCAGGACAGGGGCCACGAGCAGTACTTC.

This chain links TRBV19 with TRBJ1-2, with 9 bases identical to TRBD1. Germline V gene data show CDR1 as LNHDA and CDR2 as SQIVND (reference sequence). The V and J ends lost 7 bases and 6 bases, in that order; junction bases with no gene match: 6. This CDR3 contains 13 residues. In DNA form, the CDR3 reads TGTGCCAGTACCAGGACAGGGGCCCATGGCTACACCTTC. This gives the protein CASTRTGAHGYTF. The full variable domain, rest sourced from reference TRBV19 and TRBJ1-2, is DGGITQSPKYLFRKEGQNVTLSCEQNLNHDAMYWYRQDPGQGLRLIYYSQIVNDFQKGDIAEGYSVSREKKESFPLTVTSAQKNPTAFYLCASTRTGAHGYTFGSGTRLTVV.

The V call is TRBV18, the J call TRBJ2-1; 8 bases agree with TRBD1. V was pared by 2 bases and J by 1 base, with 1 base of the junction left unmatched. Germline V CDR1 and CDR2: KGHSH, LQKENI. The CDR3 length is 15 residues. CDR3 bases: TGTGCCAGCTCACCAGGGACAGGATCCTACAATGAGCAGTTCTTC. Amino acid sequence: CASSPGTGSYNEQFF.

The rearrangement links TRBV29-1 to TRBJ1-1; D is perhaps TRBD1 (5 bases). The CDR3 loop spans 16 amino acids. V lost 1 base, J lost 6 bases, and 21 bases lay in between. CDR1 SQVTM and CDR2 ANQGSEA come from the germline V gene. The CDR3 is CSVEGTGRVRGSEAFF. The CDR3 DNA reads TGCAGCGTTGAAGGAACCGGACGGGTCCGGGGGTCTGAAGCTTTCTTT. The full variable domain, completed using reference TRBV29-1 and TRBJ1-1, is SAVISQKPSRDICQRGTSLTIQCQVDSQVTMMFWYRQQPGQSLTLIATANQGSEATYESGFVIDKFPISRPNLTFSTLTVSNMSPEDSSIYLCSVEGTGRVRGSEAFFGQGTRLTVV.

The chain carries TRBV28 and TRBJ1-1, with TRBD1 matching over 10 bases. The CDR3 covers 13 residues. Per germline, CDR1 MDHEN and CDR2 SYDVKM. Trimming removed 7 bases from V and 7 bases from J; junction bases left unmatched: 6. This CDR3 is CASTRQGAVEAFF. CDR3 nucleotide sequence: TGTGCCAGCACTAGACAGGGGGCCGTTGAAGCTTTCTTT.

This clone was recorded at least ten times. V gene TRBV9 combines with J gene TRBJ2-2, with no clear D. The CDR3 sequence is 14 residues long. The V gene lost 0 bases and the J gene lost 7 bases, with 10 bases spanning the gap. CDR1 is SGDLS, CDR2 YYNGEE, per germline. The CDR3 DNA follows: TGTGCCAGCAGCGTAGTCAGTGCGGACGGGGAGCTGTTTTTT. This encodes CASSVVSADGELFF.

The rearrangement links TRBV19 to TRBJ1-2; 8 bases map to TRBD1. Germline loops: CDR1 LNHDA, CDR2 SQIVND (reference sequence). With V trimmed by 8 bases and J by 5 bases, 4 bases remained unmatched. This CDR3 comprises 12 residues. As DNA, the CDR3 is TGTGCCAGTTCCGACAGGGGTTATGGCTACACCTTC. This translates into CASSDRGYGYTF. The whole variable domain, remainder taken from reference TRBV19 and TRBJ1-2, is DGGITQSPKYLFRKEGQNVTLSCEQNLNHDAMYWYRQDPGQGLRLIYYSQIVNDFQKGDIAEGYSVSREKKESFPLTVTSAQKNPTAFYLCASSDRGYGYTFGSGTRLTVV.

The chain links TRBV5-4 to TRBJ1-2; 8 nucleotides agree with TRBD1. Per germline, CDR1 SGHNT and CDR2 YYREEE (reference sequence). The CDR3 loop spans 13 amino acids. With V trimmed by 3 bases and J by 5 bases, 3 bases remained unmatched. CDR3 sequence: CASSSDREYGYTF. As DNA, the CDR3 is TGTGCCAGCAGCTCGGACAGGGAATATGGCTACACCTTC.

The chain couples TRBV7-2 to TRBJ2-5; TRBD2 matches 8 bases. The J segment lost 5 bases and the V segment lost 6 bases, leaving 14 bases of the junction unmatched. The CDR3 is 16 amino acids. Germline loops: CDR1 SGHTA, CDR2 FQGNSA. The CDR3 sequence: CASSRSGGATGETQYF. In DNA, the CDR3 is TGTGCCAGCAGTCGAAGCGGGGGTGCGACGGGGGAGACCCAGTACTTC.

For the CDR3, the DNA is TGCGCCAGCAGCCCGGGACAGGATAATTCACCCCTCCACTTT. Translated: CASSPGQDNSPLHF. This chain connects TRBV4-3 to TRBJ1-6; TRBD1 matches at 8 bases. Germline loops: CDR1 LGHNA, CDR2 YSLEER. J lost 5 bases, V lost 4 bases, and 1 base had no gene match. CDR3 length equals 14 residues.

This clone was detected only a few times. This chain joins TRBV7-2 and TRBJ2-1, with a possible D match to TRBD2 (7 bases). Trimming removed 8 bases at V and 0 bases at J, with 17 bases between. Germline CDR1 is SGHTA and CDR2 is FQGNSA. The CDR3 is 16 amino acids. CDR3 nucleotide sequence: TGTGCCAGCCGATGGTCGGCGGGGGCCTCCTACAATGAGCAGTTCTTC. This translates into CASRWSAGASYNEQFF.

The rearrangement joins TRBV6-5 to TRBJ1-2; D not certain. The CDR3 has 12 amino acids. Trimming removed 6 bases at V and 9 bases at J, with 14 bases between. Germline CDR1 reads MNHEY; CDR2 reads SVGAGI. CDR3 sequence (DNA): TGTGCCAGCAGAGCCTTCGGGGTACGCTACACCTTC. It encodes CASRAFGVRYTF.